One sample yielded the 14 T cell receptor beta chains listed below, sequenced in a study of cytomegalovirus exposure and HLA in healthy donors. With 60 Vbeta and 13 Jbeta primers, the PCR was carried out. The assay was immunoSEQ multiplex PCR, and TCRdb's table has in-frame clones only and misses some. The sample includes under 95,000 clones, 7.5% to 8.5% of them seen just once. The sample taken for sequencing was PBMCs. These receptors all stem from a man aged 45-60 years in good health and CMV-seronegative.

This chain connects TRBV7-2 to TRBJ1-2; no clear D. Germline V gene sequence: CDR1 SGHTA, CDR2 FQGNSA. The germline V and J ends were trimmed by 3 bases and 4 bases, with 12 bases remaining between them. CDR3 length equals 14 residues. The CDR3 loop reads CASSLTSRPYGYTF. The DNA of the CDR3 is TGTGCCAGCAGCTTGACTTCCCGGCCCTATGGCTACACCTTC.

In this sample, this clone turned up a few times. This sequence joins TRBV19 and TRBJ2-1; D ambiguous. V lost 2 bases, J lost 3 bases, and 8 bases lay in between. This CDR3 comprises 14 residues. Germline V CDR1 and CDR2: LNHDA, SQIVND (reference sequence). CDR3 amino acids: CASSISLDYNEQFF. DNA of the CDR3: TGTGCCAGTAGTATATCTCTAGACTACAATGAGCAGTTCTTC.

V and J are TRBV28 and TRBJ1-3, with a tentative D call TRBD1 (6 bases). There are 14 residues in the CDR3. Germline V gene data show CDR1 as MDHEN and CDR2 as SYDVKM. V was trimmed by 5 bases and J by 4 bases, leaving 12 bases between them. The CDR3 bases are TGTGCCAGCAGTCAACAGGGTTCAGGAAACACCATATATTTT. Its protein is CASSQQGSGNTIYF.

This clone has only a few counts. The chain carries TRBV27 and TRBJ1-1; D gene unclear. The CDR3 contains 12 residues. Trimming removed 6 bases from V and 7 bases from J, with 12 bases in between. Germline assignment: CDR1 MNHEY and CDR2 SMNVEV (reference sequence). In DNA form, the CDR3 reads TGTGCCAGCAGAACGTTAACTGGTGAAGCTTTCTTT. It encodes CASRTLTGEAFF.

This clone has more than one count but fewer than ten. The chain has TRBV27 and TRBJ2-5; no clear D. The V gene's germline CDR1 is MNHEY and CDR2 SMNVEV (reference sequence). The CDR3 runs to 12 residues. V was pared by 6 bases and J by 4 bases, with 9 bases between. CDR3 bases: TGTGCCAGCAGGCCACCGGGAGAGACCCAGTACTTC. Translation: CASRPPGETQYF.

In this sample, this clone turned up a few times. The chain is built from TRBV10-2 and TRBJ1-1; D gene uncertain. Germline V gene data show CDR1 as WSHSY and CDR2 as SAAADI. Trimming took off 10 bases at V and 3 bases at J, with 15 bases between the two ends. This CDR3 contains 13 residues. For the CDR3, the DNA is TGCGCCACCAACCTTCGGAGCGACACTGAAGCTTTCTTT. It translates to CATNLRSDTEAFF.

This clone was seen a few times. The chain recombines TRBV2 with TRBJ2-1; 8 bases fit TRBD1. Trimming took 6 bases from V and 14 from J; bases not matched to a gene: 9. Germline CDR1 reads SNHLY; CDR2 reads FYNNEI. The CDR3 runs 12 residues. CDR3 loop: CASRGQGAMKFF. CDR3 sequence (DNA): TGTGCCAGCAGGGGCCAGGGGGCTATGAAGTTCTTC. Filled out from reference TRBV2 and TRBJ2-1, the complete variable domain reads EPEVTQTPSHQVTQMGQEVILRCVPISNHLYFYWYRQILGQKVEFLVSFYNNEISEKSEIFDDQFSVERPDGSNFTLKIRSTKLEDSAMYFCASRGQGAMKFFGPGTRLTVL.

The CDR3 DNA reads TGTGCCAGCAGCTTTGGGGGGGCAGGCCAATTCACTGAAGCTTTCTTT. Its protein is CASSFGGAGQFTEAFF. The rearrangement uses TRBV7-2 and TRBJ1-1; D possibly corresponds to TRBD1 (6 bases). V lost 3 bases, J lost 4 bases, and 18 bases lay in between. Looked up from germline, CDR1 is SGHTA and CDR2 is FQGNSA. CDR3 length: 16 amino acids.

The chain has TRBV6-6 and TRBJ1-1, with D maybe TRBD1 (5 bases). V was trimmed by 0 bases and J by 4 bases, leaving 12 bases between them. Per the germline V gene, CDR1 is MNHNY and CDR2 is SVGAGI (reference sequence). The CDR3 contains 15 residues. This CDR3 is CASSYSARASTEAFF. The CDR3 bases are TGTGCCAGCAGTTACTCTGCCAGGGCGTCCACTGAAGCTTTCTTT.

The chain uses TRBV30 and TRBJ1-4; 7 bases map to TRBD1. The CDR3 spans 13 residues. CDR1 is GTSNPN, CDR2 SVGIG, per germline (reference sequence). With V trimmed by 1 base and J by 7 bases, 3 bases remained unmatched. In DNA form, the CDR3 reads TGTGCCTGGAGTGCAGGGGGGTCTGAAAAACTGTTTTTT. This gives the protein CAWSAGGSEKLFF.

The table lists this clone with a few counts. The chain has TRBV7-6 and TRBJ2-7; no clear D gene. Germline CDR1 SGHVS, CDR2 FNYEAQ. The CDR3 covers 14 residues. The V and J ends lost 0 bases and 2 bases respectively, with 8 bases between them. The CDR3 DNA follows: TGTGCCAGCAGCTTAGCTCCCACGGCCTACGAGCAGTACTTC. Translation: CASSLAPTAYEQYF.

Details on this clone: Within the sample, other DNA sequences also encode this same CDR3. The rearrangement joins TRBV5-1 to TRBJ1-6; D remains ambiguous. V was cut by 0 bases and J by 10 bases, with 8 bases left in between. This CDR3 has 13 amino acids. Per the germline V gene, CDR1 is SGHRS and CDR2 is YFSETQ. The CDR3 loop reads CASSLERESPLHF. CDR3 in DNA: TGCGCCAGCAGCTTGGAGAGGGAGTCACCCCTCCACTTT.

The count of this clone is one. The CDR3 loop is CASSLPSGGASTGELFF. The CDR3 coding sequence is TGCGCCAGCAGCTTGCCTAGCGGGGGGGCCAGTACCGGGGAGCTGTTTTTT. The chain couples TRBV5-1 to TRBJ2-2; 12 positions agree with TRBD2. There are 17 residues in the CDR3. Germline V gene sequence: CDR1 SGHRS, CDR2 YFSETQ. V was pared by 1 base and J by 5 bases, with 6 bases of the junction left unmatched.

The V and J genes are TRBV18 and TRBJ2-5; TRBD1 matches at 7 bases. The V gene's germline CDR1 is KGHSH and CDR2 LQKENI. J gave up 3 bases and V 6 bases, and 4 bases lay outside the gene matches. The CDR3 is made up of 13 amino acids. The CDR3 DNA is TGTGCCAGCTCCCGAGGACAGGAAGAGACCCAGTACTTC. Protein: CASSRGQEETQYF.